Presented here are 28 T cell receptor beta chains from one specimen sequenced in a study of CD8 T cells in ankylosing spondylitis. One entry per CDR3 protein, called by TCRdb with MiXCR from the 5' RACE reads. The data show over 200,000 distinct CDR3 sequences, roughly a tenth seen once. Sequencing was done on a sample of blood, either unsorted or a sorted T cell fraction (not recorded which). The receptors derive from a male donor with ankylosing spondylitis or in good health (not recorded which).

At least ten counts were recorded for this clonotype. The gene calls are TRBV5-1 and TRBJ1-3; 7 bases match TRBD1. This CDR3 comprises 17 residues. The ends lost 0 bases at V and 0 bases at J; junction bases unmatched: 6. CDR1 and CDR2 (germline): SGHRS, YFSETQ. For the CDR3, the DNA is TGCGCCAGCAGCTTGGAACCGGGACAGAGCTCTGGAAACACCATATATTTT. Translated: CASSLEPGQSSGNTIYF.

This clonotype has just one count. The DNA of the CDR3 is TGTGCCAGCAGCTCCGGGGGGACGGACATTCAGTACTTC. It is translated as CASSSGGTDIQYF. The chain carries TRBV7-3 and TRBJ2-4, with TRBD2 matching 7 bases. The CDR3 consists of 13 residues. Germline assignment: CDR1 SGHTA and CDR2 FQGTGA. Losses at the gene ends were 4 bases for V and 8 bases for J; bases not matched to a gene: 5.

In the case of this clonotype: A clone one base away is much larger, so this may be a read error. V and J are TRBV9 and TRBJ2-1; tentative D call: TRBD2 (6 bases). The germline V gene encodes CDR1 SGDLS and CDR2 YYNGEE. The CDR3 loop spans 15 amino acids. The V and J ends lost 0 bases and 6 bases respectively, with 13 bases between them. Written as DNA, the CDR3 is TGTGCCAGCAGCGTAGGGTCTAGCGTACCCAATGAGCAGTTCTTC. This codes for CASSVGSSVPNEQFF.

This clonotype appeared many times. The rearrangement joins TRBV5-1 to TRBJ1-1; possible D gene TRBD1, 5 bases. Looked up from germline, CDR1 is SGHRS and CDR2 is YFSETQ. The CDR3 has 19 residues. V dropped 0 bases and J dropped 0 bases, with 21 bases sitting between them. The CDR3 nucleotides are TGCGCCAGCAGCTTGGGAGGATGGGGGACGCTTCGTTTGAACACTGAAGCTTTCTTT. This encodes CASSLGGWGTLRLNTEAFF.

This clonotype appeared many times. The chain employs TRBV7-8 and TRBJ2-1; tentatively, D is TRBD1 (6 bases). The CDR3 extends over 16 amino acids. Trimming left V 1 base short and J 5 bases short, with 15 bases between. The germline V gene encodes CDR1 SGHVS and CDR2 FQNEAQ. The CDR3: CASSLGIYRANNEQFF. The CDR3, as DNA: TGTGCCAGCAGCTTAGGGATCTACAGGGCCAACAATGAGCAGTTCTTC.

This clonotype was counted between two and nine times. The chain links TRBV6-5 to TRBJ1-5, with D uncertain. The ends were cut back, 9 bases at V and 7 bases at J, with 10 bases in the middle. The germline V gene encodes CDR1 MNHEY and CDR2 SVGAGI. The CDR3 is 11 residues long. The CDR3 DNA follows: TGTGCCAGGTTAAACCCCCAGCCCCAGCATTTT. This translates into CARLNPQPQHF.

Details on this clonotype: A much larger clone differs from this one at a single base, so this may be a read error. The J gene is TRBJ1-3, the V gene TRBV20-1; weak D call: TRBD1 (6 bases). The CDR3 loop spans 11 amino acids. Germline V lookup: CDR1 DFQATT, CDR2 SNEGSKA (reference sequence). The CDR3 loop reads CSARDPRGADF. CDR3 coding DNA: TGCAGTGCTAGAGATCCCCGGGGGGCGGATTTT.

This clonotype occurred many times. The chain carries TRBV20-1 and TRBJ2-1, with D perhaps TRBD1 or TRBD2 (5 bases each). The CDR3 consists of 13 residues. Germline CDR1 DFQATT, CDR2 SNEGSKA (reference sequence). Trimming stripped 6 bases from V and 0 bases from J, with 9 bases between. This CDR3 reads CSARESSYNEQFF. The CDR3 region has the DNA TGCAGTGCCAGGGAGAGCTCCTACAATGAGCAGTTCTTC.

This clonotype was found many times. This chain connects TRBV12-3 or TRBV12-4 to TRBJ1-2; no clear D gene. This CDR3 is built from 15 residues. Trimming shortened V by 4 bases and J by 0 bases, and 12 bases separated the two germline ends. The CDR3 is CASSSYREANYGYTF. CDR3 nucleotides: TGTGCCAGCAGTTCGTACCGGGAGGCTAACTATGGCTACACCTTC.

This clonotype was found many times. The V call is TRBV20-1, the J call TRBJ1-6, with D perhaps matching TRBD1 (5 bases). This CDR3 comprises 17 residues. Trimming shortened V by 5 bases and J by 6 bases, and 23 bases separated the two germline ends. The V gene's germline CDR1 is DFQATT and CDR2 SNEGSKA (reference sequence). In DNA, the CDR3 is TGCAGTGCTTCTTATGGCGGGGTGAGGGGACCTAATTCACCCCTCCACTTT. Protein product: CSASYGGVRGPNSPLHF.

This clonotype was seen at least ten times. The DNA of the CDR3 is TGTGCCAGCAGCTTGGTATCTACGGGGCGGGAAAGGCAGTTCTTC. It yields the protein CASSLVSTGRERQFF. This chain links TRBV5-6 with TRBJ2-1, with D tentatively TRBD2 (6 bases). Trimming shortened V by 0 bases and J by 12 bases, and 19 bases separated the two germline ends. There are 15 residues in the CDR3. The V gene's germline CDR1 is SGHDT and CDR2 YYEEEE.

This clonotype came up a few times. The chain combines TRBV6-5 with TRBJ2-7; 14 nucleotides line up with TRBD2. Germline-derived CDR1 and CDR2 are MNHEY and SVGAGI. The CDR3 runs 19 residues. J lost 3 bases, V lost 1 base, and 11 bases had no gene match. The CDR3 sequence: CASSYYSGTSGGGYYEQYF. In DNA form, the CDR3 reads TGTGCCAGCAGTTACTATTCCGGGACTAGCGGGGGCGGATACTACGAGCAGTACTTC.

About this clonotype: Mismatch with germline at one junction end may stem from a read error. The chain is built from TRBV4-2 and TRBJ2-1; either TRBD1 or TRBD2 may supply D (5 bases each). This CDR3 contains 14 residues. Per germline, CDR1 LGHNA and CDR2 YNFKEQ. CDR3 bases: TGTGCCAGCAGCCTCGTCGGGGACCCAAATGATCAGTTCTTC. This codes for CASSLVGDPNDQFF.

For this clonotype: A single base separates this from a much larger clone, so it may be a read error. The chain has TRBV4-2 and TRBJ2-7; no firm D call. This CDR3 comprises 13 residues. Per germline, CDR1 LGHNA and CDR2 YNFKEQ. Trimming pared 3 bases from V and 1 base from J, leaving 7 bases between. This chain's CDR3 is CASSHASSYEQYF. Here the CDR3 DNA reads TGTGCCAGCAGCCACGCATCTTCCTACGAGCAGTACTTC.

This chain joins TRBV6-1 and TRBJ2-1; 8 bases align to TRBD2. The V gene's germline CDR1 is MNHNS and CDR2 SASEGT. Trimming took 5 bases from V and 2 from J; bases not matched to a gene: 5. The CDR3 contains 15 residues. CDR3 residues: CASSRGGDTYNEQFF. Written as DNA, the CDR3 is TGTGCCAGCAGTCGGGGGGGAGACACCTACAATGAGCAGTTCTTC.

This clonotype has more than one count but fewer than ten. V and J are TRBV12-3 or TRBV12-4 and TRBJ1-1; TRBD1 matches 9 bases. The CDR3 runs to 16 residues. V was pared by 6 bases and J by 1 base, with 9 bases of the junction left unmatched. The CDR3 region is CASRRGQGRGNTEAFF. The CDR3 region has the DNA TGTGCCAGCAGGAGGGGACAGGGTCGGGGGAACACTGAAGCTTTCTTT.

This clonotype appeared many times. This chain links TRBV7-8 with TRBJ1-5; unclear D gene. The germline V gene encodes CDR1 SGHVS and CDR2 FQNEAQ. The germline V and J ends were trimmed by 0 bases and 0 bases, with 9 bases remaining between them. The CDR3 loop spans 16 amino acids. CDR3 amino acids: CASSLAWGNSNQPQHF. DNA of the CDR3: TGTGCCAGCAGCTTAGCGTGGGGTAATAGCAATCAGCCCCAGCATTTT.

The rearrangement links TRBV12-3 or TRBV12-4 to TRBJ2-7, with TRBD1 matching 7 bases. V trimming: 2 bases; J trimming: 2 bases; junction bases outside the gene matches: 6. The CDR3 length is 15 residues. The CDR3 reads CASSLWGTATYEQYF. The CDR3 DNA follows: TGTGCCAGCAGTTTATGGGGGACAGCAACCTACGAGCAGTACTTC.

This clonotype was seen many times. The V gene is TRBV20-1, the J gene TRBJ1-2; D is undetermined. V lost 4 bases and J lost 4, with 13 bases in between. The CDR3 extends over 13 amino acids. Germline V gene sequence: CDR1 DFQATT, CDR2 SNEGSKA (reference sequence). The CDR3 is CSATPSLTYGYTF. DNA of the CDR3: TGCAGTGCTACTCCGTCGTTGACCTATGGCTACACCTTC.

This clonotype occurred many times. The chain links TRBV5-1 to TRBJ2-7, with D possibly being TRBD1 or TRBD2 (5 bases each). Germline CDR1 reads SGHRS; CDR2 reads YFSETQ. The CDR3 sequence is 15 residues long. V lost 4 bases and J 6 bases, leaving 20 bases between the germline ends. CDR3 sequence (DNA): TGCGCCAGCAGCGGACGGGGTTCCGGGGCCCTCGAGCAGTACTTC. It encodes CASSGRGSGALEQYF.

The sample holds many counts of this clonotype. In nucleotides, the CDR3 is TGCAGCGTTGCGGACAGCAATGAAAAACTGTTTTTT. As protein: CSVADSNEKLFF. This chain connects TRBV29-1 to TRBJ1-4, with a weak D call TRBD1 (6 bases). Trimming cost V 4 bases and J 5 bases, with 8 bases left between them. Germline V gene sequence: CDR1 SQVTM, CDR2 ANQGSEA. The CDR3 sequence is 12 residues long.

This chain uses TRBV5-1 with TRBJ2-5; a possible D gene is TRBD2 (5 bases). V dropped 0 bases and J dropped 1 base, with 13 bases sitting between them. Germline CDR1 SGHRS, CDR2 YFSETQ. The CDR3 spans 16 residues. The CDR3 here is CASSLGAGVGQETQYF. The CDR3, as DNA: TGCGCCAGCAGCTTGGGAGCCGGGGTCGGCCAAGAGACCCAGTACTTC. Combining the CDR3 with reference TRBV5-1 and TRBJ2-5 gives the whole variable domain KAGVTQTPRYLIKTRGQQVTLSCSPISGHRSVSWYQQTPGQGLQFLFEYFSETQRNKGNFPGRFSGRQFSNSRSEMNVSTLELGDSALYLCASSLGAGVGQETQYFGPGTRLLVL.

This clonotype occurred many times. This chain joins TRBV5-1 and TRBJ2-7; D gene unclear. Trimming left V 5 bases short and J 3 bases short, with 3 bases between. This CDR3 spans 10 amino acids. Germline values: CDR1 SGHRS, CDR2 YFSETQ. The CDR3 region is CASRYYEQYF. DNA for the CDR3: TGCGCCAGCAGATACTACGAGCAGTACTTC.

Ten or more counts support this clonotype. CDR3 sequence reads: CASSLVLGNQPQHF. The CDR3 region has the DNA TGTGCCAGCAGTTTAGTATTGGGCAATCAGCCCCAGCATTTT. The chain employs TRBV12-3 or TRBV12-4 and TRBJ1-5, with no clear D. The CDR3 is 14 amino acids. V shed 1 base and J shed 2 bases, with 6 bases lying between them.

At least ten counts were recorded for this clonotype. V is TRBV12-3 or TRBV12-4 and J is TRBJ2-3; either TRBD1 or TRBD2 may supply D (5 bases each). The CDR3 is 15 amino acids. The V gene lost 7 bases and the J gene lost 0 bases, with 14 bases spanning the gap. CDR3 nucleotide sequence: TGTGCCAGCAAGTTCGGGACGAAAAGCACAGATACGCAGTATTTT. It codes for CASKFGTKSTDTQYF.

The rearrangement links TRBV11-2 to TRBJ1-5; 8 bases map to TRBD1. The CDR3 sequence is 13 residues long. V lost 8 bases, J lost 3 bases, and 3 bases stayed unmatched. The germline gives CDR1 SGHAT, CDR2 FQNNGV. The CDR3 spells CASGQGYNQPQHF. In DNA, the CDR3 is TGTGCCAGCGGACAGGGCTACAATCAGCCCCAGCATTTT. The full variable domain, in which reference TRBV11-2 and TRBJ1-5 provide the parts outside the CDR3, is EAGVAQSPRYKIIEKRQSVAFWCNPISGHATLYWYQQILGQGPKLLIQFQNNGVVDDSQLPKDRFSAERLKGVDSTLKIQPAKLEDSAVYLCASGQGYNQPQHFGDGTRLSIL.

The chain has TRBV3-1 and TRBJ2-5; the D gene is possibly TRBD2 (6 bases). This CDR3 is built from 15 residues. The germline V gene has CDR1 LGHDT and CDR2 YNNKEL (reference sequence). The ends were cut back, 0 bases at V and 4 bases at J, with 12 bases in the middle. The CDR3 protein is CASSQDGRSGETQYF. The CDR3 nucleotides read TGTGCCAGCAGCCAAGATGGGAGGTCGGGAGAGACCCAGTACTTC.

This clonotype appeared once. V usage is TRBV10-3 and J usage is TRBJ2-3, with D possibly matching TRBD2 (5 bases). Germline-derived CDR1 and CDR2 are ENHRY and SYGVKD. V gave up 2 bases and J gave up 1 base, with 10 bases separating them. This CDR3 has 15 residues. CDR3 coding DNA: TGTGCCATCAGTGAGGTCGGACTTGGCACAGATACGCAGTATTTT. Its translation is CAISEVGLGTDTQYF.